This TCR beta chain was observed in a study of OX40 agonist ivuxolimab in advanced cancers. The wider study: The patients received ivuxolimab by intravenous route every 2 weeks at 0.01 to 10 mg/kg. Three patients showed partial responses: one hepatocellular carcinoma and two cutaneous melanoma cases. General observations from the study: Blood T cells, both CD4+ and CD8+, expanded clonally by week 6 at 0.1 to 3.0 mg/kg. Also present in some nonresponders was a low level of normalized T-cell clonal expansion.

The CDR3 runs to 15 residues. Germline V gene data show CDR1 as MDHEN and CDR2 as SYDVKM. Between the trimmed V and J ends, which lost 7 bases and 0 bases, there was a span of 12 bases. Turning to this clone: Its target is not known.

Only in-frame clones appear in the TCRdb table, and some are missing; sequencing was by immunoSEQ multiplex PCR. The profile covers around 30,000 clones, with approximately 90% appearing a single time and roughly a tenth taken by the ten largest. The sequenced sample was CD4+ or CD8+ T cells sorted from blood, obtained in a trial of the OX40 agonist ivuxolimab. The source of this sequence is an adult with an advanced solid tumor such as melanoma, head and neck, liver or kidney cancer. The chain is built from TRBV28 and TRBJ2-2, with D tentatively TRBD1 (6 bases). CDR3 nucleotide sequence: TGTGCCAGCACTCCTCAGGGGACGAACACCGGGGAGCTGTTTTTT. This sequence encodes CASTPQGTNTGELFF.